In this sample, the clone carrying this T cell receptor (beta chain) turned up once. Assay: immunoSEQ multiplex PCR; the TCRdb copy retains only in-frame clones and omits some. Of 55,000 to 65,000 clones listed, roughly 90% are singletons. This specimen belongs to a study of technical replicates of blood from a handful of donors. This receptor was identified in a human donor in good health. Some clones in this sample may be carry-over from other donors' samples. The sample consisted of PBMCs.

The CDR3 spells CASSRVGGQRETQYF. The DNA of the CDR3 is TGTGCCAGTAGTAGGGTCGGCGGCCAACGAGAGACCCAGTACTTC. The rearrangement links TRBV19 to TRBJ2-5, with D unclear. V lost 4 bases, J lost 4 bases, and 16 bases lay in between. CDR3 size: 15 residues. Germline values: CDR1 LNHDA, CDR2 SQIVND (reference sequence).